Included here is one TCR beta chain sequence, with context. The sample comes from a study of cytomegalovirus exposure and HLA in healthy donors. Data came from immunoSEQ multiplex PCR; TCRdb stores just in-frame clones and leaves some out. The sample contains roughly 180,000 clones, 75% to 90% of which appear only once. The receptor comes from a young man in good health and CMV-seropositive. The specimen sequenced was PBMCs.

The chain's CDR3 is CASSLGPNLYGDEQFF. The CDR3 DNA sequence: TGTGCCAGCAGCTTGGGGCCGAACTTATACGGAGATGAGCAGTTCTTC. The V call is TRBV5-6, the J call TRBJ2-1; no clear D. The CDR3 is 16 amino acids. Germline V CDR1 and CDR2: SGHDT, YYEEEE. V lost 0 bases, J lost 8 bases, and 18 bases lay in between.